This T cell receptor (beta chain) was identified during a study of blood T cell repertoires in COVID-19. As for the study in general: The origin of the acute and convalescent COVID-19 samples was the United States, Italy and Spain. T cells, B-cell-depleted T cells, or PBMCs supplied cDNA or gDNA.

Methods used by the authors: Reference gene primers were amplified, and this amplification served to estimate nucleated cell counts. Profiling relied on immunoSEQ multiplex PCR, and the TCRdb table lists in-frame clones only, not all of them. That table gives V, J and clone size, and the DNA gave D and trimming. The sample contains around 100,000 clones, just under 85% of which appear only once. Germline V gives CDR1 SGHRS, CDR2 YFSETQ. Trimming stripped 1 base from V and 1 base from J, with 11 bases between. The CDR3 totals 15 residues. The sequence came from a man aged 50 to 60 with active or convalescent COVID-19. This chain links TRBV5-1 with TRBJ2-5, with D possibly being TRBD2 (5 bases). The sequencing sample was made of peripheral blood. The CDR3 loop is CASSLIVEVQETQYF. Written as DNA, the CDR3 is TGCGCCAGCAGCTTGATCGTGGAGGTCCAAGAGACCCAGTACTTC.